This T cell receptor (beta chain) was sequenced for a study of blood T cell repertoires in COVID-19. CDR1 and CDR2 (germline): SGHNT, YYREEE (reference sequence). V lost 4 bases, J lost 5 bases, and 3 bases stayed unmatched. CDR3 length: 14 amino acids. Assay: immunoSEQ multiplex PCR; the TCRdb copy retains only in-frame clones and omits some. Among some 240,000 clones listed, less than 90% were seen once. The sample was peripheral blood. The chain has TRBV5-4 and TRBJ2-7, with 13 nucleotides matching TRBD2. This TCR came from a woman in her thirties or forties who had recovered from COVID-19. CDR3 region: CASSQGLAGDEQYF. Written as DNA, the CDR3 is TGTGCCAGCAGCCAAGGACTAGCGGGGGACGAGCAGTACTTC.